The 19 T cell receptor beta chains reported below all come from one sample, sequenced in a study of tumour-infiltrating T cells in Burkitt lymphoma (dated by TCRdb to the early 2020s). The library was produced with the immunoSEQ multiplex PCR assay. Here the immuneACCESS table is served through TCRdb, limited to in-frame sequences with V and J called. Missing clones are a known gap in these copies; in checked studies unresolved V genes cover under half, and the rest lacks a known reason. The sample has fewer than 5,500 clones on record, about 86% of them singletons. Of the sample, over 9.5% falls within the top ten clones. Input material: tumor tissue. The receptors here all came from a human donor with diffuse large B-cell lymphoma. Some clones in this sample may be carry-over from other donors' samples.

This clone has more than one count but fewer than ten. This CDR3 reads CASSPGSYRGQPQHF. The CDR3 coding sequence is TGTGCCAGCAGTCCCGGGTCCTACAGGGGGCAGCCCCAGCATTTT. The rearrangement links TRBV11-3 to TRBJ1-5; 8 positions match TRBD1. This CDR3 contains 15 residues. The germline V gene encodes CDR1 SGHNT and CDR2 YENEEA. V was clipped by 6 bases and J by 7 bases; unmatched bases: 11.

The CDR3 DNA sequence: TGTGCCAGCAGTGACGAGGGGGCCCGCACTGAAGCTTTCTTT. This encodes CASSDEGARTEAFF. V and J are TRBV6-1 and TRBJ1-1, with 7 bases lining up with TRBD1. The CDR3 spans 14 residues. Trimming cost V 3 bases and J 4 bases; bases outside gene matches: 5. Germline-derived CDR1 and CDR2 are MNHNS and SASEGT.

This chain connects TRBV5-1 to TRBJ2-5; D is perhaps TRBD1 (5 bases). Per the germline V gene, CDR1 is SGHRS and CDR2 is YFSETQ. The CDR3 consists of 14 residues. Trimming took 1 base from V and 1 from J, leaving 8 bases between them. The DNA of the CDR3 is TGCGCCAGCAGCTTGTCTGGGGCCCAAGAGACCCAGTACTTC. This translates into CASSLSGAQETQYF. The variable domain in full, completed from reference TRBV5-1 and TRBJ2-5, reads KAGVTQTPRYLIKTRGQQVTLSCSPISGHRSVSWYQQTPGQGLQFLFEYFSETQRNKGNFPGRFSGRQFSNSRSEMNVSTLELGDSALYLCASSLSGAQETQYFGPGTRLLVL.

The V and J genes are TRBV6-6 and TRBJ1-2, with D hard to call. The germline V and J ends were trimmed by 10 bases and 8 bases, with 11 bases remaining between them. Germline V lookup: CDR1 MNHNY, CDR2 SVGAGI (reference sequence). This CDR3 is built from 10 residues. CDR3 bases: TGTGCCACCGACCATGGAGGCTACACCTTC. Protein product: CATDHGGYTF.

The chain has TRBV5-1 and TRBJ2-7; maybe TRBD2 (5 bases). CDR1 and CDR2 from the germline V gene are SGHRS and YFSETQ. Deletions cut 6 bases from V and 0 bases from J, with 13 bases between. This CDR3 has 14 amino acids. DNA for the CDR3: TGCGCCAGCAACGATCCGGGATACTCCTACGAGCAGTACTTC. Protein sequence: CASNDPGYSYEQYF.

This chain connects TRBV30 to TRBJ2-3, with 7 bases fitting TRBD2. Trimming at V came to 7 bases and at J to 9 bases, leaving 13 bases not matched to a gene. Germline V gives CDR1 GTSNPN, CDR2 SVGIG (reference sequence). There are 13 residues in the CDR3. The CDR3 DNA follows: TGTGCCTCCCCGGGGGGAACCTTGGGGACGCAGTATTTT. It translates to CASPGGTLGTQYF.

The V and J genes are TRBV30 and TRBJ1-4; no reliable D call. Trimming removed 0 bases at V and 5 bases at J, with 10 bases between. The CDR3 contains 14 residues. Germline-derived CDR1 and CDR2 are GTSNPN and SVGIG (reference sequence). The CDR3 sequence: CAWSVQALNEKLFF. The CDR3 region has the DNA TGTGCCTGGAGTGTACAAGCGTTGAATGAAAAACTGTTTTTT.

This clone was recorded once. V usage is TRBV6-6 and J usage is TRBJ2-1; 10 bases map to TRBD2. This CDR3 contains 15 residues. With V trimmed by 6 bases and J by 9 bases, 11 bases remained unmatched. The germline V gene has CDR1 MNHNY and CDR2 SVGAGI (reference sequence). CDR3 bases: TGTGCCAGCAGACCCTCTAGCGGGAGATCAGTTGAGCAGTTCTTC. It is translated as CASRPSSGRSVEQFF.

The rearrangement joins TRBV7-6 to TRBJ1-2, with D unresolved. V dropped 1 base and J dropped 0 bases, with 12 bases sitting between them. Germline loops: CDR1 SGHVS, CDR2 FNYEAQ. This CDR3 has 16 amino acids. Here the CDR3 DNA reads TGTGCCAGCAGCTTAGTGTTCGGGTCAGCTAACTATGGCTACACCTTC. It encodes CASSLVFGSANYGYTF.

The rearrangement joins TRBV15 to TRBJ2-1; TRBD1 or TRBD2 may be the D gene (5 bases each). The CDR3 runs to 14 residues. Germline values: CDR1 LNHNV, CDR2 YYDKDF (reference sequence). Trimming cost V 2 bases and J 9 bases, with 14 bases left between them. The CDR3 nucleotides read TGTGCCACCAGCAGATCGAACTGGGACGTTGAGCAGTTCTTC. Protein sequence: CATSRSNWDVEQFF.

The chain couples TRBV4-2 to TRBJ2-3; TRBD2 matches at 12 bases. V was clipped by 0 bases and J by 9 bases; unmatched bases: 4. The V gene's germline CDR1 is LGHNA and CDR2 YNFKEQ. The CDR3 extends over 15 amino acids. CDR3 in amino acids: CASSQDLAGGDTQYF. The DNA for the CDR3 is TGTGCCAGCAGCCAAGACCTAGCGGGAGGGGACACGCAGTATTTT.

The V and J genes are TRBV25-1 and TRBJ1-2; TRBD1 might be the D (6 bases). Trimming removed 6 bases from V and 8 bases from J, with 13 bases in between. The CDR3 is made up of 12 amino acids. Germline V lookup: CDR1 MGHDK, CDR2 SYGVNS. CDR3 DNA sequence: TGTGCCAGCAGCAGGGGAGGAGGCGGCTACACCTTC. Protein sequence: CASSRGGGGYTF.

The CDR3 spells CASSLLWGEAGLDTDTQYF. CDR3 DNA sequence: TGTGCCAGTAGTCTTCTGTGGGGGGAAGCTGGATTGGACACAGATACGCAGTATTTT. The genes are TRBV19 and TRBJ2-3, with D perhaps TRBD2 (6 bases). The CDR3 consists of 19 residues. Germline CDR1 and CDR2: LNHDA and SQIVND (reference sequence). Trimming cost V 5 bases and J 2 bases, with 26 bases left between them.

The chain recombines TRBV7-3 with TRBJ2-2; unclear D gene. V lost 5 bases and J lost 7, with 8 bases in between. The V gene's germline CDR1 is SGHTA and CDR2 FQGTGA. CDR3 length: 12 amino acids. The chain's CDR3 is CASSPGSGELFF. The CDR3 region has the DNA TGTGCCAGCAGCCCAGGTAGCGGGGAGCTGTTTTTT.

This sequence joins TRBV2 and TRBJ1-2, with 7 nucleotides matching TRBD1. V shed 3 bases, J shed 5 bases, and the junction held 0 bases outside the gene matches. CDR3 length: 12 amino acids. CDR1 and CDR2 from the germline V gene are SNHLY and FYNNEI. The CDR3 loop is CASSDRGYGYTF. CDR3 in DNA: TGTGCCAGCAGTGACAGGGGGTATGGCTACACCTTC.

This chain's CDR3 is CASIPGGMNYGYTF. The CDR3 nucleotides are TGTGCCTCCATTCCAGGGGGCATGAACTATGGCTACACCTTC. J is TRBJ1-2 and V is TRBV30; 8 positions agree with TRBD1. CDR3 length: 14 residues. J gave up 2 bases and V 7 bases, and 9 bases lay outside the gene matches. Germline CDR1 reads GTSNPN; CDR2 reads SVGIG (reference sequence).

The chain couples TRBV27 to TRBJ2-2; D is ambiguous. The CDR3 consists of 15 residues. Germline CDR1 MNHEY, CDR2 SMNVEV (reference sequence). V lost 4 bases to trimming and J lost 4 bases, with 13 bases between them. The CDR3 DNA reads as TGTGCCAGCAGTTCCCAATGGGGTAGCACCGGGGAGCTGTTTTTT. Translation: CASSSQWGSTGELFF.

The chain links TRBV6-5 to TRBJ1-1; 9 bases are a match to TRBD1. Unmatched junction bases numbered 3, after V lost 5 bases and J lost 5 bases. The germline CDR1 and CDR2 sequences are MNHEY and SVGAGI. The CDR3 sequence is 13 residues long. This CDR3 is CASSQQGATEAFF. The CDR3 DNA reads TGTGCCAGCAGTCAACAGGGGGCAACTGAAGCTTTCTTT.

This chain links TRBV10-3 with TRBJ1-2; no clear D gene. Germline values: CDR1 ENHRY, CDR2 SYGVKD. The V end lost 0 bases, the J end lost 5 bases, and 7 bases lay between the germline ends. The CDR3 is 13 residues long. The CDR3 DNA reads as TGTGCCATCAGTGAGTCGCCCTTTTATGGCTACACCTTC. Protein product: CAISESPFYGYTF.